The next 20 T cell receptor beta chains were all read from a single sample in a study of cytomegalovirus exposure and HLA in healthy donors. The PCR had 60 Vbeta and 13 Jbeta primers. Method: immunoSEQ multiplex PCR; TCRdb's copy keeps in-frame clones and lacks some. The sample holds approximately 110,000 clones, less than 20% seen once. Specimen: PBMCs. All receptors come from a woman aged 18-29 years in good health and CMV-seronegative.

The V call is TRBV5-4, the J call TRBJ2-7; D gene uncertain. The length of the CDR3 is 15 residues. V was shortened by 4 bases and J by 0 bases, with 14 bases between the two germline ends. Germline V lookup: CDR1 SGHNT, CDR2 YYREEE (reference sequence). The chain's CDR3 is CASSPSGGSSYEQYV. CDR3 sequence (DNA): TGTGCCAGCAGCCCCAGTGGCGGAAGCTCCTACGAGCAGTACGTC.

Only one count was recorded for this clone. The CDR3 coding sequence is TGTGCCAGCAGTGAAAACAGGGGATATGGCTACGAGCAGTACTTC. It specifies CASSENRGYGYEQYF. The V and J genes are TRBV2 and TRBJ2-7; TRBD1 matches at 7 bases. V lost 2 bases to trimming and J lost 3 bases; unmatched junction nucleotides: 7. The CDR3 is made up of 15 amino acids. CDR1 SNHLY and CDR2 FYNNEI come from the germline V gene. Full variable domain (outside the CDR3, taken from reference TRBV2 and TRBJ2-7): EPEVTQTPSHQVTQMGQEVILRCVPISNHLYFYWYRQILGQKVEFLVSFYNNEISEKSEIFDDQFSVERPDGSNFTLKIRSTKLEDSAMYFCASSENRGYGYEQYFGPGTRLTVT.

The chain couples TRBV29-1 to TRBJ2-1; 8 bases are a match to TRBD2. Germline V CDR1 and CDR2: SQVTM, ANQGSEA. Germline trimming cut 3 bases from V and 9 bases from J; bases unmatched to any gene: 7. The CDR3 is made up of 13 amino acids. The CDR3 DNA reads as TGCAGCGTTGACCAGCGGGAGTTGGTTGAGCAGTTCTTC. Protein product: CSVDQRELVEQFF.

This clone was counted between two and nine times. CDR3 protein: CASSFFNSYEQYF. The CDR3 DNA follows: TGCGCCAGCAGCTTTTTTAACAGCTACGAGCAGTACTTC. The chain has TRBV5-1 and TRBJ2-7; D is uncertain. This CDR3 is built from 13 residues. Trimming pared 2 bases from V and 3 bases from J, leaving 9 bases between. The V gene's germline CDR1 is SGHRS and CDR2 YFSETQ.

The table lists this clone with a few counts. J is TRBJ2-2 and V is TRBV7-2; D may be TRBD2 (5 bases). In germline, CDR1 is SGHTA, CDR2 FQGNSA. V dropped 5 bases and J dropped 7 bases, with 14 bases sitting between them. This CDR3 comprises 14 residues. This CDR3 reads CASSTTSGSGELFF. CDR3 sequence (DNA): TGTGCCAGCAGCACAACTAGTGGCAGCGGGGAGCTGTTTTTT.

This clone appeared a few times. The chain uses TRBV15 and TRBJ1-4; 8 positions match TRBD1. Germline CDR1 and CDR2: LNHNV and YYDKDF (reference sequence). V lost 1 base, J lost 7 bases, and 8 bases stayed unmatched. CDR3 length: 16 amino acids. CDR3 bases: TGTGCCACCAGCAGAGTGGGGCAGGGGGCCGGTGAAAAACTGTTTTTT. As protein: CATSRVGQGAGEKLFF.

The sample holds a few counts of this clone. This chain connects TRBV11-2 to TRBJ2-1; the match to TRBD1 covers 8 bases. Trimming cost V 5 bases and J 9 bases; bases outside gene matches: 12. This CDR3 spans 15 amino acids. Germline CDR1 reads SGHAT; CDR2 reads FQNNGV. The CDR3 protein is CASSGRGTGQSEQFF. The CDR3, as DNA: TGTGCCAGCAGCGGAAGGGGGACAGGTCAGAGTGAGCAGTTCTTC.

Concerning this clone itself: Germline is not matched at one junction end, which may reflect a read error. The V gene is TRBV28, the J gene TRBJ1-2; 11 bases map to TRBD1. Germline V CDR1 and CDR2: MDHEN, SYDVKM. The CDR3 has 17 amino acids. CDR3 in DNA: TGCGCCAGCAGTTTTGAACTGGACAGGGGGCAGGTTTATGGCTACACCTTC. Translated, it gives CASSFELDRGQVYGYTF.

This clone was counted a few times. The chain carries TRBV7-7 and TRBJ2-5, with D tentatively TRBD2 (7 bases). V was trimmed by 4 bases and J by 5 bases, leaving 14 bases between them. CDR3 length: 14 residues. Germline loops: CDR1 SSHAT, CDR2 FNYEAQ (reference sequence). DNA of the CDR3: TGTGCCAGCAGCTCGGATAGGGGGGGGGAGACCCAGTACTTC. This sequence encodes CASSSDRGGETQYF.

This clone showed up just a few times. The chain links TRBV5-6 to TRBJ1-1; TRBD1 matches at 9 bases. The germline gives CDR1 SGHDT, CDR2 YYEEEE. The CDR3 sequence is 14 residues long. Trimming at V came to 0 bases and at J to 3 bases, leaving 0 bases not matched to a gene. CDR3 nucleotides: TGTGCCAGCAGCTTGGACAGGGGGCACACTGAAGCTTTCTTT. It codes for CASSLDRGHTEAFF.

This clone has a handful of counts. This sequence joins TRBV30 and TRBJ1-1; 7 positions agree with TRBD1. V lost 6 bases and J lost 0; bases outside the gene matches: 7. Germline-derived CDR1 and CDR2 are GTSNPN and SVGIG (reference sequence). This CDR3 has 14 amino acids. This CDR3 reads CACTTGTMNTEAFF. The CDR3 bases are TGTGCCTGCACGACAGGGACAATGAACACTGAAGCTTTCTTT.

Only a few counts were recorded for this clone. The rearrangement links TRBV7-6 to TRBJ2-2; a possible D gene is TRBD2 (6 bases). The CDR3 extends over 15 amino acids. Trimming took 5 bases from V and 7 from J, leaving 17 bases between them. Germline CDR1 is SGHVS and CDR2 is FNYEAQ. The CDR3 reads CASSTPGRRNGELFF. Here the CDR3 DNA reads TGTGCCAGCAGCACCCCAGGGAGGAGGAACGGGGAGCTGTTTTTT.

The chain couples TRBV7-3 to TRBJ2-3, with D maybe TRBD2 (5 bases). V lost 2 bases to trimming and J lost 4 bases, with 13 bases between them. Germline-derived CDR1 and CDR2 are SGHTA and FQGTGA. The CDR3 loop spans 15 amino acids. The CDR3 nucleotides are TGTGCCAGCAGCTTACGGAGGCAGGTCCCAGATACGCAGTATTTT. It codes for CASSLRRQVPDTQYF.

CDR3 region: CASSLIPAGGEQYF. The CDR3 DNA reads as TGTGCCAGCAGTTTGATCCCTGCCGGGGGGGAGCAGTACTTC. V usage is TRBV28 and J usage is TRBJ2-7; 7 bases are a match to TRBD2. The junction had 9 bases not matched to a gene; V was cut back by 3 bases and J by 7 bases. The CDR3 is made up of 14 amino acids. Germline CDR1 reads MDHEN; CDR2 reads SYDVKM. Combining the CDR3 with reference TRBV28 and TRBJ2-7 gives the whole variable domain DVKVTQSSRYLVKRTGEKVFLECVQDMDHENMFWYRQDPGLGLRLIYFSYDVKMKEKGDIPEGYSVSREKKERFSLILESASTNQTSMYLCASSLIPAGGEQYFGPGTRLTVT.

A few counts support this clone. The chain joins TRBV29-1 to TRBJ2-5; 9 nucleotides line up with TRBD2. CDR1 is SQVTM and CDR2 is ANQGSEA in the germline V gene. There are 14 residues in the CDR3. V trimming: 7 bases; J trimming: 5 bases; junction bases outside the gene matches: 11. CDR3 bases: TGCAGCGCCGCCCGGGGACTAGCAGGGGAGACCCAGTACTTC. Its translation: CSAARGLAGETQYF.

This clone was counted only a few times. The rearrangement links TRBV5-4 to TRBJ2-7; 9 positions agree with TRBD1. CDR3 size: 16 residues. V shed 4 bases, J shed 2 bases, and the junction held 10 bases outside the gene matches. Germline values: CDR1 SGHNT, CDR2 YYREEE (reference sequence). CDR3 sequence (DNA): TGTGCCAGCAGCCCCTCCTCACAGGGGGCAACCTACGAGCAGTACTTC. The encoded protein is CASSPSSQGATYEQYF.

The chain has TRBV6-5 and TRBJ1-1, with 11 bases that match TRBD1. V trimming: 4 bases; J trimming: 1 base; junction bases outside the gene matches: 2. Germline CDR1 reads MNHEY; CDR2 reads SVGAGI. This CDR3 comprises 15 residues. This CDR3 is CASSFGTGGNTEAFF. The CDR3 DNA reads TGTGCCAGCAGTTTCGGGACAGGGGGGAACACTGAAGCTTTCTTT.

This clone was counted between two and nine times. CDR3 DNA sequence: TGTGCCAGCAGTTACTCGGGGCTTGGAACGGCCTCCTACGAGCAGTACTTC. Protein: CASSYSGLGTASYEQYF. The V call is TRBV6-7, the J call TRBJ2-7; tentative D call: TRBD1 (5 bases). TRBV6-7 qualifies as an ORF whose function is uncertain. The length of the CDR3 is 17 residues. V was clipped by 0 bases and J by 0 bases, with 15 bases between them.

CDR3 nucleotide sequence: TGCGCCAGCAGCTTGGCGGGGGGCCAGGAGCAGTTCTTC. Amino acid sequence: CASSLAGGQEQFF. This sequence joins TRBV5-1 and TRBJ2-1; tentative D call: TRBD2 (7 bases). Trimming left V 0 bases short and J 10 bases short, with 11 bases between. The CDR3 has 13 residues. Germline CDR1 reads SGHRS; CDR2 reads YFSETQ.

This clone was detected a few times. The genes are TRBV11-2 and TRBJ1-6; D is unclear. The ends were cut back, 6 bases at V and 5 bases at J, with 8 bases in the middle. CDR3 length equals 13 residues. From germline, CDR1 is SGHAT and CDR2 FQNNGV. The CDR3 spells CASRRHDNSPLHF. The CDR3 DNA sequence: TGTGCCAGCAGGCGACACGATAATTCACCCCTCCACTTT.